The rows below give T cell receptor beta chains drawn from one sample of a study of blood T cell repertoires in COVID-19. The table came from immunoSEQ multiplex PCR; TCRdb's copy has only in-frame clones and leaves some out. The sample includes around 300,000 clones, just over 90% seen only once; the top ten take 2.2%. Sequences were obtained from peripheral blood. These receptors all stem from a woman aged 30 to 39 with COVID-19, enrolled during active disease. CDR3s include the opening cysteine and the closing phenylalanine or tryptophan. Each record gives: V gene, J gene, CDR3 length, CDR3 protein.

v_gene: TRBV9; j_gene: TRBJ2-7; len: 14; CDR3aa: CASSPLQGFDEQYF
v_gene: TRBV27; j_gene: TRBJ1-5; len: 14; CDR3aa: CASSPTGTYQPQHF
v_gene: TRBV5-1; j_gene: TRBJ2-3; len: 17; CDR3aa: CASSLAGTSGSVYTQYF
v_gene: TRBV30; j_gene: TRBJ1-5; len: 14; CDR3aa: CAWQNQGINQPQHF
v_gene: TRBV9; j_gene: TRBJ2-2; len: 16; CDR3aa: CASSVEEGSNTGELFF
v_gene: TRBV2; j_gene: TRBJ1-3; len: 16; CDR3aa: CASSTDSFYSGNTIYF
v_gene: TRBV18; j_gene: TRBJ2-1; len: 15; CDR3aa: CASSRFRDNPHEQFF
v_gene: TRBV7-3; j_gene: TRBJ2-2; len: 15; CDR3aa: CASSLTDGASGELFF
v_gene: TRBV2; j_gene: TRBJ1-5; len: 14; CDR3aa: CASSEQVFNQPQHF
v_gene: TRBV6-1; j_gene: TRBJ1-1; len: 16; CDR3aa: CASSESPYRAAVDAFF
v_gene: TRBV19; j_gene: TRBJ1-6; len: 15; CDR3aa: CASRDSAVYNSPLHF
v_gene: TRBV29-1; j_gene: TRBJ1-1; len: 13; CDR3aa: CSVGTGEGTEAFF
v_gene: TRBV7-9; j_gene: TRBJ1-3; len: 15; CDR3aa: CASSLRGYSGNTIYF
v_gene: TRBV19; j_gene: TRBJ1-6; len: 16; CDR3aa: CASSQTATQDNSPLHF
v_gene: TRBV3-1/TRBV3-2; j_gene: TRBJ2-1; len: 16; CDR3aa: CASSQTSGRARDEQFF
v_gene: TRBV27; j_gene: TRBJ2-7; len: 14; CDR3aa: CASGPLRGYSEQYF
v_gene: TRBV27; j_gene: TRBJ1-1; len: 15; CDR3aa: CASSLTQGANTEAFF
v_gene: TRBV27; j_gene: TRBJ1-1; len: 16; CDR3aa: CASSLSKGGTNTEAFF